Listed below are T cell receptor beta chains from one sample, sequenced in a study of T cell responses to AZD1222 COVID-19 vaccine. Produced via immunoSEQ multiplex PCR; TCRdb's table is partial and in-frame only. The sample lists approximately 140,000 clones; about 89% were seen once. Sequences were derived from peripheral blood, sampled on day 0 of AZD1222 vaccination. The receptors were sampled from an adult in good health. Each CDR3 is given with its conserved first and last residue. A D gene is named only where the DNA matches it firmly. Rows may omit the clone size; those that give it use once, few, many or a size class.

CDR3nt,CDR3aa,d_gene,j_gene,len,v_gene,abundance
TGTGCCAGTAGTAGAAGGACTAGCGGGTACGAGCAGTACTTC,CASSRRTSGYEQYF,TRBD2,TRBJ2-7,14,TRBV19,.
TGTGCCAGCGGTCCGGGACAGGGGGCTCTGTGGAACACCGGGGAGCTGTTTTTT,CASGPGQGALWNTGELFF,TRBD1,TRBJ2-2,18,TRBV6-6,.
TGTGCCACCAGCCTTCGTAACTCTGGGGCCAACGTCCTGACTTTC,CATSLRNSGANVLTF,.,TRBJ2-6,15,TRBV15,.
TGTGCCAGCAGCTACGCCGGGACAGGGAACACTGAAGCTTTCTTT,CASSYAGTGNTEAFF,TRBD1,TRBJ1-1,15,TRBV7-6,.
TGTGCCAGCAGTGCGGGGTTTGGCTACACCTTC,CASSAGFGYTF,.,TRBJ1-2,11,TRBV2,.
TGTGCCAGCAGTTTACCGACAGGGAATTCCTACGAGCAGTACTTC,CASSLPTGNSYEQYF,TRBD1,TRBJ2-7,15,TRBV28,.
TGTGCCAGCAGCCAAGGGCCGGCGGGGGGACCTAACTATGGCTACACCTTC,CASSQGPAGGPNYGYTF,.,TRBJ1-2,17,TRBV14,.
TGTGCCAGTAAGCAGGGGAACACTGAAGCTTTCTTT,CASKQGNTEAFF,.,TRBJ1-1,12,TRBV19,.
TGTGCCAGCAGCCAAGAAAGTCTAGCGGGAGGAATGTACGAGCAGTACTTC,CASSQESLAGGMYEQYF,TRBD2,TRBJ2-7,17,TRBV4-2,once
TGCGCCAGCAGCTTAGTCAGTCGGGGCACTGAAGCTTTCTTT,CASSLVSRGTEAFF,.,TRBJ1-1,14,TRBV5-1,few
TGCGCCAGCAGCTTGGTGGGGGGAGACTATGGCTACACCTTC,CASSLVGGDYGYTF,.,TRBJ1-2,14,TRBV5-1,.
TGTGCCAGTAGTATAGTAGCGGGACAGGGTAGTCAGCCCCAGCATTTT,CASSIVAGQGSQPQHF,TRBD1,TRBJ1-5,16,TRBV19,.
TGTGCCAGCAGCTTAGAAGGTCTTTCCTATAATTCACCCCTCCACTTT,CASSLEGLSYNSPLHF,.,TRBJ1-6,16,TRBV7-2,.
TGTGCCAGCAGCCCAGCCCCGGGGGGAACCTACGAGCAGTACTTC,CASSPAPGGTYEQYF,TRBD2,TRBJ2-7,15,TRBV7-3,.
TGTGCCAGCAGCCAAGATCTGGGACCCTTCGGGGACACCTACGAGCAGTACTTC,CASSQDLGPFGDTYEQYF,.,TRBJ2-7,18,TRBV14,.
TGTGCCAGCAGCTACTACCGAGGGGGTGAAAAACTGTTTTTT,CASSYYRGGEKLFF,.,TRBJ1-4,14,TRBV11-2,few
TGTGCCATCAGTGGACTAGCGGGCACAGATACGCAGTATTTT,CAISGLAGTDTQYF,TRBD2,TRBJ2-3,14,TRBV10-3,.
TGTGCCAGTAGTCCTAGGCGGGAGGGCCTAGACAATGAGCAGTTCTTC,CASSPRREGLDNEQFF,TRBD2,TRBJ2-1,16,TRBV19,.
TGTGCCAGCAGCCCACAGGGCTATGGCTACACCTTC,CASSPQGYGYTF,.,TRBJ1-2,12,TRBV28,.
TGTGCCACCAGCAGGACAGGGGGGAACACTGAAGCTTTCTTT,CATSRTGGNTEAFF,TRBD1,TRBJ1-1,14,TRBV15,.
TGTGCCAGCAGACCCCGGCCCGGCGGGGAGCTGTTTTTT,CASRPRPGGELFF,.,TRBJ2-2,13,TRBV19,.
TGTGCCAGCAGTGAGGGCGAGGTGAACACTGAAGCTTTCTTT,CASSEGEVNTEAFF,.,TRBJ1-1,14,TRBV2,.
TGTGCCAGCAGCCAAGACCTAGTAGGGGAGACCCAGTACTTC,CASSQDLVGETQYF,.,TRBJ2-5,14,TRBV9,.
TGTGCCAGTAGTATCGGGTCGGCCTACACCTTC,CASSIGSAYTF,.,TRBJ1-2,11,TRBV19,once
TGTGCCAGAAAAACCACCGGGGGACGGGAGACCCAGTACTTC,CARKTTGGRETQYF,.,TRBJ2-5,14,TRBV2,.
TGTGCCAGCAGCTTAGATCGGGACGAGACCCAGTACTTC,CASSLDRDETQYF,.,TRBJ2-5,13,TRBV11-2,.
TGTGCCAGCAGCTTATCAGAGGGGTCCGGGGAGCTGTTTTTT,CASSLSEGSGELFF,.,TRBJ2-2,14,TRBV7-2,.
TGCGCCAGCAGCCAAGAGGGACAGGGTTATTCACCCCTCCACTTT,CASSQEGQGYSPLHF,TRBD1,TRBJ1-6,15,TRBV4-1,.
TGCGCCAGCAGCCAGTCACACGGCGGTATGAACACTGAAGCTTTCTTT,CASSQSHGGMNTEAFF,.,TRBJ1-1,16,TRBV4-3,.
TGTGCCATCAGTGGGGGGCAGGGGATGAACACTGAAGCTTTCTTT,CAISGGQGMNTEAFF,.,TRBJ1-1,15,TRBV10-3,.
TGTGCCAGCAGCCCGGTGACAGGGGCCACTGAAGCTTTCTTT,CASSPVTGATEAFF,TRBD1,TRBJ1-1,14,TRBV6-4,once
TGCGCCAGCAGCAAACCGGGACTCGGAAAACTGTTTTTT,CASSKPGLGKLFF,.,TRBJ1-4,13,TRBV5-1,.
TGTGCCAGCAGAATAGAGTACAGACCAAATCTTGAGACCCAGTACTTC,CASRIEYRPNLETQYF,.,TRBJ2-5,16,TRBV7-8,.
TGTGCCAGCAGCGTAGGTCAAAATCAGCCCCAGCATTTT,CASSVGQNQPQHF,.,TRBJ1-5,13,TRBV9,.
TGTGCCAGCAGCTTACCCTCGGGACAGGGCGGGGATCAGCCCCAGCATTTT,CASSLPSGQGGDQPQHF,TRBD1,TRBJ1-5,17,TRBV11-2,.
TGTGCCAGCAGCCGCCAGACTAGCGGGACGAGAGAGAGACGCTACGAGCAGTACTTC,CASSRQTSGTRERRYEQYF,TRBD2,TRBJ2-7,19,TRBV3-1/TRBV3-2,once